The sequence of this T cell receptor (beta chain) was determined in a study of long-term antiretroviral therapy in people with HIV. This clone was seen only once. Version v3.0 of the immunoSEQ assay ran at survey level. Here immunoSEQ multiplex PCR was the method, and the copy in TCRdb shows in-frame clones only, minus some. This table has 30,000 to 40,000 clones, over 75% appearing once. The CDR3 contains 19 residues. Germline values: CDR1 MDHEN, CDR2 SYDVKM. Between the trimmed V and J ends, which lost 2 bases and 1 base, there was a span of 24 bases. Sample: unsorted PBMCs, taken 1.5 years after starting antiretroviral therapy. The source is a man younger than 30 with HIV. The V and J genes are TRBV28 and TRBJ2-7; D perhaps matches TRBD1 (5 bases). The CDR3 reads CASSLGHQWDYKPSYEQYF. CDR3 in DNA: TGTGCCAGCAGTTTAGGACACCAATGGGATTATAAGCCTTCCTACGAGCAGTACTTC.